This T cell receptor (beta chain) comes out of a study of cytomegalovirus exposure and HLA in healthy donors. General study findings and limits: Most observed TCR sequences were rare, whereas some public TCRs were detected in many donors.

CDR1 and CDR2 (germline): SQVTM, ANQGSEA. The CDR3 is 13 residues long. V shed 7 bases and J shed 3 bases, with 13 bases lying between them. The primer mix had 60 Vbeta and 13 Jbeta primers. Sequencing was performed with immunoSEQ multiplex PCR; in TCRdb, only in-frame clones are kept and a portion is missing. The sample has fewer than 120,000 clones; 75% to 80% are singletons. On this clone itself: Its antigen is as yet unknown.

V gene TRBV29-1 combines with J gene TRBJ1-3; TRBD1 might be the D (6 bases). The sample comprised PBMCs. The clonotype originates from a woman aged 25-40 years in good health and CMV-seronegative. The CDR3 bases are TGCAGCGCGGCCCTCAGGGGTGGAAACACCATATATTTT. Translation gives CSAALRGGNTIYF.